The rows below give T cell receptor beta chains drawn from one sample of a study of T cell responses to AZD1222 COVID-19 vaccine. TCRdb's table, derived via immunoSEQ multiplex PCR, lists solely in-frame clones and lacks some. The sample includes more than 100,000 clones, around 90% of them seen just once. The sequences come from peripheral blood, collected 28 days after the second AZD1222 dose. The receptors derive from an adult who received the AZD1222 COVID-19 vaccine. CDR3s leave out the opening cysteine and the closing phenylalanine or tryptophan.

CDR3: ATSDGGDFGNTIY
V: TRBV24-1

CDR3: ASSPQGSGPYGYT
V: TRBV5-1

CDR3: ASSLATGWDTQY
V: TRBV7-6

CDR3: ASSIPGTSGVDTQY
V: TRBV19

CDR3: ASSTPVGLADEKLF
V: TRBV7-8

CDR3: ASSEMGTPNYGYT
V: TRBV2

CDR3: ASSLAGVNNDEQF
V: TRBV2

CDR3: ASSQDFGQPQH
V: TRBV3-1/TRBV3-2

CDR3: AWSKGLYLLRGTEAF
V: TRBV30

CDR3: ASSSRGGGNGYT
V: TRBV5-4

CDR3: ASSQDLGLLFQQTQY
V: TRBV3-1/TRBV3-2

CDR3: ASMDISGNTIY
V: TRBV19

CDR3: ASSPDRGNYEQY
V: TRBV19

CDR3: ASSDSFQISYNEQF
V: TRBV6-4

CDR3: ASSPRPYASSGNTIY
V: TRBV4-1

CDR3: ASSEAGGQGTDTQY
V: TRBV6-1

CDR3: ASSTQAGATYNEQF
V: TRBV7-2

CDR3: ASSQDTGGNTEAF
V: TRBV4-3

CDR3: ASSLVGDQPQH
V: TRBV11-3

CDR3: ASSFDRAPYSPLH
V: TRBV5-1

CDR3: ASSSLQENTEAF
V: TRBV7-9

CDR3: ASSQEFGGRFTVYEQY
V: TRBV4-1

CDR3: ASSRTSGEYNEQF
V: TRBV7-3

CDR3: SVGTGQSYGYT
V: TRBV29-1

CDR3: ASSSGTVNTEAF
V: TRBV7-2

CDR3: ASSSSGIGNTIY
V: TRBV11-3

CDR3: ASSWQQLNTEAF
V: TRBV5-5

CDR3: ASTSRDQYTEAF
V: TRBV6-5

CDR3: ASSLGWGGNTIY
V: TRBV3-1/TRBV3-2

CDR3: ASSPRREKETQY
V: TRBV7-6

CDR3: ASGSISTEAF
V: TRBV2

CDR3: AWGRNQPQH
V: TRBV30

CDR3: ASSPSGGYNEQF
V: TRBV4-1

CDR3: ASTPKWDRAYEQY
V: TRBV2

CDR3: AISESSQEKLF
V: TRBV10-3

CDR3: ATSRDLSLATDTQY
V: TRBV15

CDR3: ASSLTGSGTDTQY
V: TRBV5-4

CDR3: ASSYFGAGRGTEAF
V: TRBV6-5

CDR3: ASSFRGGRETQY
V: TRBV5-4

CDR3: ASSVDPLGLEGGEKLF
V: TRBV9

CDR3: ASSLVEGWRNTIY
V: TRBV7-8

CDR3: ATSDFGSAIGELF
V: TRBV24-1

CDR3: ASSIEVEYGYT
V: TRBV19

CDR3: ASSLAGGTGELF
V: TRBV5-1

CDR3: ASSLLSPSQPQH
V: TRBV7-8

CDR3: ASSTNGPRGYGYT
V: TRBV21-1

CDR3: AWSELGAPQH
V: TRBV30

CDR3: ASSPGGGRVYGYT
V: TRBV7-8